The source of this TCR beta chain is a study of cytomegalovirus exposure and HLA in healthy donors. Study outcomes and limitations: The listing of 150 or so TCR beta chains classed them as cytomegalovirus-associated. There was a cluster of highly shared sequence variants that was likely a sequencing artifact. Reports described diagnosis of cytomegalovirus status by the classifier as highly specific and sensitive.

In the case of this clone: Its antigen is undetermined.

Per germline, CDR1 MNHEY and CDR2 SMNVEV (reference sequence). Trimming took 3 bases from V and 4 from J; bases not matched to a gene: 5. This CDR3 is built from 15 residues. Amplification used 60 Vbeta primers and 13 Jbeta primers. Method: immunoSEQ multiplex PCR; TCRdb's copy keeps in-frame clones and lacks some. The sample consists of some 150,000 clones, approximately 80% of them appearing once. This clonotype was sampled from a woman in her forties or fifties in good health and CMV-seronegative. J is TRBJ2-1 and V is TRBV27; 8 bases are shared with TRBD1. Sequenced input: PBMCs. The CDR3, as DNA: TGTGCCAGCAGTTTGGTACAGGGGGTTTACAATGAGCAGTTCTTC. Protein sequence: CASSLVQGVYNEQFF.